The rows below give T cell receptor beta chains drawn from one sample of a study of cytomegalovirus exposure and HLA in healthy donors. Sequencing was performed with immunoSEQ multiplex PCR; in TCRdb, only in-frame clones are kept and a portion is missing. Of 150,000 to 200,000 clones listed, 75% to 85% are singletons. The source material was PBMCs. The receptor source for this set is a man aged 50-59 years in good health and CMV-seropositive. CDR3s include the opening cysteine and the closing phenylalanine or tryptophan. Fields, in order: V gene, D gene, J gene, CDR3 DNA, CDR3 protein. A D gene is named only where the DNA matches it firmly.

TRBV9	NA	TRBJ1-1	TGTGCCAGCAGCCGCGGGAGCACTGAAGCTTTCTTT	CASSRGSTEAFF
TRBV6-6	TRBD2	TRBJ2-4	TGTGCCAGCAGGCTTATCGCTAGCGGGGAAAACATTCAGTACTTC	CASRLIASGENIQYF
TRBV7-9	NA	TRBJ2-1	TGTGCCAGCAGCCTACTTAGAAGGAGATACAATGAGCAGTTCTTC	CASSLLRRRYNEQFF
TRBV4-2	TRBD1	TRBJ1-2	TGTGCCAGCAGCCAACAGACAGGGGCCCACTATGGCTACACCTTC	CASSQQTGAHYGYTF
TRBV7-9	TRBD1	TRBJ1-4	TGTGCCAGCAGCTTAGGACAGGGGGCGGGTGAAAAACTGTTTTTT	CASSLGQGAGEKLFF
TRBV11-2	TRBD2	TRBJ2-2	TGTGCCAGCAGCTTAGTGGGTAGCGGGAGACGACGCACCGGGGAGCTGTTTTTT	CASSLVGSGRRRTGELFF
TRBV15	TRBD1	TRBJ1-2	TGTGCCACCAGCAGAGAAGGGGGCAGAGCTGATGGCTACACCTTC	CATSREGGRADGYTF
TRBV29-1	TRBD1	TRBJ2-5	TGCAGCGTGACGTGGACAGGGGAAGGAGAGACCCAGTACTTC	CSVTWTGEGETQYF
TRBV19	NA	TRBJ1-5	TGTGCCAGTAGCATCCGGGACAACAATCAGCCCCAGCATTTT	CASSIRDNNQPQHF
TRBV18	TRBD1	TRBJ1-2	TGTGCCAGCTCACCCCCCGGGACAGGGGGGTTTGGCTACACCTTC	CASSPPGTGGFGYTF
TRBV6-5	TRBD1	TRBJ2-3	TGTGCCAGCAGCCTAGGGGGCCGCACAGATACGCAGTATTTT	CASSLGGRTDTQYF
TRBV15	NA	TRBJ1-1	TGTGCCACCAGCAATCGGGAGTTGAACACTGAAGCTTTCTTT	CATSNRELNTEAFF
TRBV5-1	NA	TRBJ1-5	TGCGCCAGCAGCCTCGCGTTAGATCAGCCCCAGCATTTT	CASSLALDQPQHF
TRBV9	NA	TRBJ1-1	TGTGCCAGCAGCGCCCCTCCCCGGACAGCTACCTCACACGCTTTCTTT	CASSAPPRTATSHAFF
TRBV19	NA	TRBJ2-2	TGTGCCAGTAGTTCCTTTATGAGAAGGGGAAGCACCGGGGAGCTGTTTTTT	CASSSFMRRGSTGELFF
TRBV2	NA	TRBJ2-2	TGTGCCAGCAGTGAAGCCGGGGCGGGGGCCAACACCGGGGAGCTGTTTTTT	CASSEAGAGANTGELFF
TRBV5-1	NA	TRBJ2-3	TGCGCCAGCAGCTCAACAGATACGCAGTATTTT	CASSSTDTQYF
TRBV6-5	NA	TRBJ2-1	TGTGCCAGCAGTTACTCCTGGACTGATTTTTACAATGAGCAGTTCTTC	CASSYSWTDFYNEQFF
TRBV5-5	TRBD1	TRBJ2-5	TGTGCCAGCAGCTTGCCCGCAGGGGGAGAGACCCAGTACTTC	CASSLPAGGETQYF
TRBV27	TRBD1	TRBJ1-1	TGTGCCAGCAGCCTTTACAGGGGCGCGAACACTGAAGCTTTCTTT	CASSLYRGANTEAFF